This T cell receptor beta chain was recorded in a study of blood T cell repertoires in COVID-19. Methods used by the authors: How many nucleated cells were present was estimated from reference gene primer amplification. Produced via immunoSEQ multiplex PCR; TCRdb's table is partial and in-frame only. D and trimming were read from the DNA, whereas the V and J calls and clone size are those reported in that table. The sample holds around 69,000 clones; about 86% are singletons and the top ten take approximately 7%. The V segment lost 5 bases and the J segment 5 bases; nucleotides outside the gene matches: 9. Germline V gene data show CDR1 as SNHLY and CDR2 as FYNNEI. This CDR3 has 15 amino acids.

Sequenced: peripheral blood. The clonotype was recovered from a man between 50 and 59 years old with active COVID-19. The chain carries TRBV2 and TRBJ2-7; 10 bases agree with TRBD1. The CDR3 nucleotides read TGTGCCAGCAGTTACGGACAGGGGGTGATCGACGAGCAGTACGTC. This translates into CASSYGQGVIDEQYV.